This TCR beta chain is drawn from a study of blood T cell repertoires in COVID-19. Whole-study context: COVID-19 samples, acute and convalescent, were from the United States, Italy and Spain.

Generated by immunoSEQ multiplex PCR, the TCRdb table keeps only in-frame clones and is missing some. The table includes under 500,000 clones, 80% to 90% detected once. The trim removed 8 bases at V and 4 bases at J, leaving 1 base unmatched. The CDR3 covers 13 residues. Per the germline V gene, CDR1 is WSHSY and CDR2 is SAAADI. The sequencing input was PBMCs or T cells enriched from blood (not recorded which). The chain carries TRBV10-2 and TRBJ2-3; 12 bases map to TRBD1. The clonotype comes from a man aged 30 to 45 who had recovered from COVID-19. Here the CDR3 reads CASRDRGPDTQYF. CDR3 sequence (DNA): TGCGCCAGCCGGGACAGGGGGCCAGATACGCAGTATTTT.